Detailed here is one T cell receptor beta chain. The target antigen is unknown. The length of the CDR3 is 16 residues. V shed 5 bases and J 2 bases; nucleotides not matched to a gene: 7. The germline V gene has CDR1 SGHVS and CDR2 FNYEAQ. This record belongs to a study of siplizumab effects on memory and regulatory T cells. Produced via immunoSEQ multiplex PCR; TCRdb's table is partial and in-frame only. The table lists 70,000 to 95,000 clones, 70% to 90% of them singletons. Study observations and caveats: Siplizumab brought about a significant reduction in alloreactive sequences traceable to unstimulated CD4+ memory cells.

J is TRBJ2-2 and V is TRBV7-6; 8 bases align to TRBD2. Sequenced material: CD4+ T cells sorted from blood. The receptor comes from a human donor in good health. For the CDR3, the DNA is TGTGCCAGCAGCCCCCGGGCGGGAGGTAACACCGGGGAGCTGTTTTTT. Translated: CASSPRAGGNTGELFF. Complete variable domain (other parts from reference TRBV7-6 and TRBJ2-2): GAGVSQSPRYKVTKRGQDVALRCDPISGHVSLYWYRQALGQGPEFLTYFNYEAQQDKSGLPNDRFSAERPEGSISTLTIQRTEQRDSAMYRCASSPRAGGNTGELFFGEGSRLTVL.